These 18 T cell receptor beta chains came from one sample sequenced in a study of blood T cell repertoires in COVID-19. Profiled with immunoSEQ multiplex PCR; TCRdb holds only in-frame clones, not every one. The table has around 370,000 clones, 88% seen once. Source material: PBMCs or T cells enriched from blood (not recorded which). Receptors originate from a woman aged 18-30 years who had recovered from COVID-19.

This clone showed up just once. Sequence at one end of the junction differs from germline and may be a read error. V and J are TRBV12-3 or TRBV12-4 and TRBJ1-1; D remains ambiguous. CDR3 size: 11 residues. CDR3 in amino acids: CASSPDTEAFF. CDR3 coding DNA: TGTGCCAGCAGTCCCGACACGGAAGCTTTCTTT.

This chain joins TRBV2 and TRBJ1-5; 9 positions agree with TRBD1. This CDR3 contains 15 residues. Unmatched junction bases numbered 9, after V lost 6 bases and J lost 6 bases. From germline, CDR1 is SNHLY and CDR2 FYNNEI. The CDR3 region is CASSVDRGTVQPQHF. CDR3 sequence (DNA): TGTGCCAGCAGCGTAGACAGGGGGACGGTTCAGCCCCAGCATTTT. Looking up the rest from reference TRBV2 and TRBJ1-5 gives the full variable domain: EPEVTQTPSHQVTQMGQEVILRCVPISNHLYFYWYRQILGQKVEFLVSFYNNEISEKSEIFDDQFSVERPDGSNFTLKIRSTKLEDSAMYFCASSVDRGTVQPQHFGDGTRLSIL.

This rearrangement joins TRBV28 to TRBJ1-2; TRBD1 might be the D (5 bases). This CDR3 is 13 amino acids long. V was cut by 0 bases and J by 8 bases, with 10 bases left in between. The germline CDR1 and CDR2 sequences are MDHEN and SYDVKM. CDR3: CASSLWGPRGYTF. CDR3 in DNA: TGTGCCAGCAGTTTATGGGGGCCTAGGGGCTACACCTTC.

This clone turned up a few times. The V call is TRBV28, the J call TRBJ1-2; the D is unclear. Trimming cost V 7 bases and J 4 bases, with 16 bases left between them. CDR3 size: 14 residues. Germline values: CDR1 MDHEN, CDR2 SYDVKM. The CDR3 DNA reads TGTGCCAGCATCCCGGGTGTAGAGGGCTATGGCTACACCTTC. It encodes CASIPGVEGYGYTF.

The rearrangement joins TRBV11-2 to TRBJ2-2, with D hard to call. V was cut by 0 bases and J by 5 bases, with 10 bases left in between. CDR3 size: 15 residues. The germline CDR1 and CDR2 sequences are SGHAT and FQNNGV. In nucleotides, the CDR3 is TGTGCCAGCAGCTTAGATGAGACCAGGACCGGGGAGCTGTTTTTT. This encodes CASSLDETRTGELFF.

Only a few counts were recorded for this clone. Other DNA sequences in this specimen translate into the identical CDR3. This chain connects TRBV5-1 to TRBJ2-3; D perhaps matches TRBD2 (6 bases). The CDR3 loop spans 14 amino acids. Trimming pared 0 bases from V and 1 base from J, leaving 6 bases between. Per the germline V gene, CDR1 is SGHRS and CDR2 is YFSETQ. The CDR3 region has the DNA TGCGCCAGCAGCTTGGGCGGGGGCACAGATACGCAGTATTTT. Protein: CASSLGGGTDTQYF. Using reference TRBV5-1 and TRBJ2-3 for the parts outside the CDR3, the full variable domain is KAGVTQTPRYLIKTRGQQVTLSCSPISGHRSVSWYQQTPGQGLQFLFEYFSETQRNKGNFPGRFSGRQFSNSRSEMNVSTLELGDSALYLCASSLGGGTDTQYFGPGTRLTVL.

This clone was detected only a few times. This rearrangement joins TRBV7-9 to TRBJ1-4; D is unresolved. Germline loops: CDR1 SEHNR, CDR2 FQNEAQ (reference sequence). The length of the CDR3 is 15 residues. The V and J ends lost 6 bases and 7 bases respectively, with 18 bases between them. CDR3 amino acids: CASRTEGDGGEKLFF. Written as DNA, the CDR3 is TGTGCCAGCAGGACGGAGGGAGATGGTGGTGAAAAACTGTTTTTT.

The genes are TRBV11-1 and TRBJ2-7; tentative D call: TRBD2 (6 bases). Germline assignment: CDR1 SGHAT and CDR2 FQDESV (reference sequence). V shed 4 bases and J shed 2 bases, with 12 bases lying between them. The CDR3 runs 14 residues. The CDR3, as DNA: TGTGCCAGCAGCTCGGCGGGGCCAACCTACGAGCAGTACTTC. It specifies CASSSAGPTYEQYF.

The chain is built from TRBV7-3 and TRBJ2-7; D unclear. The germline V gene has CDR1 SGHTA and CDR2 FQGTGA. This CDR3 is 13 amino acids long. Trimming removed 5 bases from V and 4 bases from J, with 12 bases in between. CDR3 in amino acids: CASSLSHRYEQYF. DNA of the CDR3: TGTGCCAGCAGCCTATCGCACCGGTACGAGCAGTACTTC. The full variable domain, completed using reference TRBV7-3 and TRBJ2-7, is GAGVSQTPSNKVTEKGKYVELRCDPISGHTALYWYRQSLGQGPEFLIYFQGTGAADDSGLPNDRFFAVRPEGSVSTLKIQRTERGDSAVYLCASSLSHRYEQYFGPGTRLTVT.

The CDR3 protein is CASSFDRGNSPLHF. The CDR3, as DNA: TGTGCCAGCAGCTTCGACAGGGGCAATTCACCCCTCCACTTT. This rearrangement joins TRBV7-8 to TRBJ1-6; TRBD1 matches 8 bases. The V segment lost 3 bases and the J segment 7 bases; nucleotides outside the gene matches: 2. Germline assignment: CDR1 SGHVS and CDR2 FQNEAQ. The CDR3 length is 14 residues.

This chain's CDR3 is CASSLVGGEEAFF. The CDR3 DNA is TGTGCCAGCAGCTTAGTAGGCGGAGAAGAGGCTTTCTTT. The J gene is TRBJ1-1, the V gene TRBV7-2; D gene ambiguous. The germline V gene has CDR1 SGHTA and CDR2 FQGNSA. The V gene lost 1 base and the J gene lost 11 bases, with 14 bases spanning the gap. The CDR3 runs to 13 residues.

A word on this clone: The sample contains more than one DNA sequence encoding this CDR3. The V call is TRBV24-1, the J call TRBJ1-2; TRBD1 agrees at 11 bases. The V and J ends lost 6 bases and 8 bases, in that order; junction bases with no gene match: 4. Per germline, CDR1 KGHDR and CDR2 SFDVKD. The CDR3 runs to 13 residues. CDR3 in amino acids: CATSPGQGGGYTF. DNA of the CDR3: TGTGCCACCAGTCCGGGACAGGGGGGAGGCTACACCTTC.

This sequence joins TRBV3-1 (or the pseudogene TRBV3-2) and TRBJ1-3; maybe TRBD1 (5 bases). This CDR3 region has 16 residues. V shed 1 base and J shed 4 bases, with 14 bases lying between them. CDR1 and CDR2 from the germline V gene are LGHDT and YNNKEL (reference sequence). CDR3 sequence (DNA): TGTGCCAGCAGCCAAGCCGGGGGAGGTTGGGGAAACACCATATATTTT. This sequence encodes CASSQAGGGWGNTIYF.

The V gene is TRBV19, the J gene TRBJ1-2; D is uncertain. This CDR3 is 13 amino acids long. The germline V and J ends were trimmed by 4 bases and 0 bases, with 6 bases remaining between them. Germline assignment: CDR1 LNHDA and CDR2 SQIVND (reference sequence). The CDR3 loop reads CASSSTANYGYTF. In DNA form, the CDR3 reads TGTGCCAGTAGTAGCACAGCTAACTATGGCTACACCTTC.

The chain couples TRBV7-8 to TRBJ2-1, with D possibly matching TRBD2 (5 bases). In germline, CDR1 is SGHVS, CDR2 FQNEAQ. V shed 5 bases and J shed 6 bases, with 17 bases lying between them. The CDR3 consists of 15 residues. CDR3 in DNA: TGTGCCAGCAGCCCGCGTGAGCGGCTGGGCAATGAGCAGTTCTTC. This sequence encodes CASSPRERLGNEQFF. The variable domain in full, completed from reference TRBV7-8 and TRBJ2-1, reads GAGVSQSPRYKVAKRGQDVALRCDPISGHVSLFWYQQALGQGPEFLTYFQNEAQLDKSGLPSDRFFAERPEGSVSTLKIQRTQQEDSAVYLCASSPRERLGNEQFFGPGTRLTVL.

The genes are TRBV7-6 and TRBJ2-2; TRBD1 agrees at 7 bases. The CDR3 has 16 residues. Germline V gene sequence: CDR1 SGHVS, CDR2 FNYEAQ. Germline trimming cut 7 bases from V and 1 base from J; bases unmatched to any gene: 9. CDR3 loop: CASTNKGAQNTGELFF. The CDR3 nucleotides are TGTGCCAGCACCAACAAGGGGGCGCAGAACACCGGGGAGCTGTTTTTT. Combining the CDR3 with reference TRBV7-6 and TRBJ2-2 gives the whole variable domain GAGVSQSPRYKVTKRGQDVALRCDPISGHVSLYWYRQALGQGPEFLTYFNYEAQQDKSGLPNDRFSAERPEGSISTLTIQRTEQRDSAMYRCASTNKGAQNTGELFFGEGSRLTVL.

The chain has TRBV19 and TRBJ1-1, with D maybe TRBD1 (5 bases). There are 15 residues in the CDR3. CDR1 LNHDA and CDR2 SQIVND come from the germline V gene (reference sequence). V was clipped by 5 bases and J by 5 bases, with 18 bases between them. The CDR3 loop reads CASSLLGRERTEAFF. CDR3 coding DNA: TGTGCCAGTAGTCTCCTAGGCAGGGAACGAACTGAAGCTTTCTTT.

This sequence joins TRBV28 and TRBJ1-1, with D tentatively TRBD1 (6 bases). CDR1 and CDR2 (germline): MDHEN, SYDVKM. This CDR3 is 13 amino acids long. This CDR3 reads CATKGHPGTEAFF. DNA of the CDR3: TGTGCAACTAAGGGACACCCTGGCACTGAAGCTTTCTTT. Together with reference TRBV28 and TRBJ1-1, the CDR3 gives the full variable domain: DVKVTQSSRYLVKRTGEKVFLECVQDMDHENMFWYRQDPGLGLRLIYFSYDVKMKEKGDIPEGYSVSREKKERFSLILESASTNQTSMYLCATKGHPGTEAFFGQGTRLTVV.